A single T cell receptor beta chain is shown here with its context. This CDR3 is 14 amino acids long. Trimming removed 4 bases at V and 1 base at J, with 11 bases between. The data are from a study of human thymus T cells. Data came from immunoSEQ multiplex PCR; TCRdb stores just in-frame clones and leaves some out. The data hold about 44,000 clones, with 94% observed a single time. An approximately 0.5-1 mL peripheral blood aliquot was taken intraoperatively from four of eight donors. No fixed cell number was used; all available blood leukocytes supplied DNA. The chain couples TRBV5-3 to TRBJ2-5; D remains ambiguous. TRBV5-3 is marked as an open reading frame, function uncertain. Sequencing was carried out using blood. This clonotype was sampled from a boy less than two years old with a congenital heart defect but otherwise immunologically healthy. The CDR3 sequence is CARSLRVSQETQYF. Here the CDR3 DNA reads TGTGCCAGAAGCCTCCGGGTCTCCCAAGAGACCCAGTACTTC.